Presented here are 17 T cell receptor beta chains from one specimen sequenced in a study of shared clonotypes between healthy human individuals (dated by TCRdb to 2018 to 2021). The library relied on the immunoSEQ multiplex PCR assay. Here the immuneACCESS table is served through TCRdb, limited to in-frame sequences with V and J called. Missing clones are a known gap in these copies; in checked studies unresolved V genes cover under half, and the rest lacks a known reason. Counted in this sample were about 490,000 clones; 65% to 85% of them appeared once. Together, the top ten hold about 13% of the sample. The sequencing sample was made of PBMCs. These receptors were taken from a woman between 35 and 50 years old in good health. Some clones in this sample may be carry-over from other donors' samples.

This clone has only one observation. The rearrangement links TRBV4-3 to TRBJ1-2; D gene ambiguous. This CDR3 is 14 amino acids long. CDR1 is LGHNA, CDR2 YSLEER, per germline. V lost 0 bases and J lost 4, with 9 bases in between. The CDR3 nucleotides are TGCGCCAGCAGCCAAGATAGCTGGGCCTATGGCTACACCTTC. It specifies CASSQDSWAYGYTF.

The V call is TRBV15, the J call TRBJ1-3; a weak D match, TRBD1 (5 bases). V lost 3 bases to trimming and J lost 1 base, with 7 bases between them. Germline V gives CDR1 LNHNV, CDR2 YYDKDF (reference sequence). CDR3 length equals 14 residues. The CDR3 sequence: CATSSPGSGNTIYF. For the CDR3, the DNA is TGTGCCACCAGCAGCCCAGGGTCTGGAAACACCATATATTTT.

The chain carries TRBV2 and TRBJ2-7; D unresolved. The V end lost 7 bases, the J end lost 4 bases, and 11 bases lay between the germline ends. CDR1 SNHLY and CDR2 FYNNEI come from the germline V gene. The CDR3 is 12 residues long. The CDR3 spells CASTESGYEQYF. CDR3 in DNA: TGTGCCAGCACCGAGTCGGGTTACGAGCAGTACTTC. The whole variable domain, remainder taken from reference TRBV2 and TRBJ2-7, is EPEVTQTPSHQVTQMGQEVILRCVPISNHLYFYWYRQILGQKVEFLVSFYNNEISEKSEIFDDQFSVERPDGSNFTLKIRSTKLEDSAMYFCASTESGYEQYFGPGTRLTVT.

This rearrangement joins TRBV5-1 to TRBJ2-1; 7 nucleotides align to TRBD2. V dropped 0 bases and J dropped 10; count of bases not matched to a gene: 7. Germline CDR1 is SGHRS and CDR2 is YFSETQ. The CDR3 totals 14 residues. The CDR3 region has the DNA TGCGCCAGCAGCTTGGATCGGGAGGCCGCCGAGCAGTTCTTC. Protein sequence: CASSLDREAAEQFF.

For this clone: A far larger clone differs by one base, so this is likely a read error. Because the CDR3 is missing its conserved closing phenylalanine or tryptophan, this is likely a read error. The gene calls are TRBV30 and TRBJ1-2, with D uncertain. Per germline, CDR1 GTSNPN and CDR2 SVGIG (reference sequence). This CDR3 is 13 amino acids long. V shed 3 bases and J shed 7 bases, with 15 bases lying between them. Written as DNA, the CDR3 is TGTGCCTGGAGGGGGAAGGGAAGGGTTGGCTACACCTCC. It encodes CAWRGKGRVGYTS.

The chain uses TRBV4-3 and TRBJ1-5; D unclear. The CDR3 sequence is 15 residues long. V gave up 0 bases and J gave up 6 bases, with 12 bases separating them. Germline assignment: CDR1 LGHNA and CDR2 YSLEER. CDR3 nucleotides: TGCGCCAGCAGCCAAGAGGTAGTTCCTAGTCAGCCCCAGCATTTT. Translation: CASSQEVVPSQPQHF.

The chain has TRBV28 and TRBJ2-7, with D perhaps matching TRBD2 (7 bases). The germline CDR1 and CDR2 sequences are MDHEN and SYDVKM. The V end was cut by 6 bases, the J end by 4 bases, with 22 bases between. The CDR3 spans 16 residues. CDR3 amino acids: CASSWEGDWRPYEQYF. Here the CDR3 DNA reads TGTGCCAGCAGCTGGGAGGGGGATTGGAGGCCTTACGAGCAGTACTTC.

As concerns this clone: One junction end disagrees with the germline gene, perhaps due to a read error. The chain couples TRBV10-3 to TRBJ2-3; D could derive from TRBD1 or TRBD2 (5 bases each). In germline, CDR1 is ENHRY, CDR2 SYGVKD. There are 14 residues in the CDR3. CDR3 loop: CASGSGRFTDTRYF. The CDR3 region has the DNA TGTGCCTCAGGGTCGGGGCGATTCACAGATACGCGGTATTTT.

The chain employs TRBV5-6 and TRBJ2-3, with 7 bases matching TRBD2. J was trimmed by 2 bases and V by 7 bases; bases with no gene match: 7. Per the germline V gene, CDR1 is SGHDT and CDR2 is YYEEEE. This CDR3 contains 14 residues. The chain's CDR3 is CASALGRATDTQYF. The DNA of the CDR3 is TGTGCCAGCGCCCTGGGGAGGGCCACAGATACGCAGTATTTT.

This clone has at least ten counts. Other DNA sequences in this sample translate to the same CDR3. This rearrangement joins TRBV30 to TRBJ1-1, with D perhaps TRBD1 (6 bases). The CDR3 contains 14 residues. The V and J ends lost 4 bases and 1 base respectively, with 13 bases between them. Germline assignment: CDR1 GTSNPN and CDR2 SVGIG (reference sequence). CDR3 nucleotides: TGTGCCTGGAAAGCGGGACATCGGAACACTGAAGCTTTCTTT. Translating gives CAWKAGHRNTEAFF.

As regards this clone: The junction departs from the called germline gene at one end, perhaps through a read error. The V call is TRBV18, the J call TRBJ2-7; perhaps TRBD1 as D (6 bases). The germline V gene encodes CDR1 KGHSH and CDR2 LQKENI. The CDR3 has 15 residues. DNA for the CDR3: TGTGCCAGCTCACCGTTAGGGGACACCTCCCACGAGCAGTACTTC. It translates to CASSPLGDTSHEQYF.

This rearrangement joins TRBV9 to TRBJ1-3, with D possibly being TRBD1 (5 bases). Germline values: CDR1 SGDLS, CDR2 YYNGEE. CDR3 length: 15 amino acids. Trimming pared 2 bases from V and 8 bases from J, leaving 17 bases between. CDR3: CASSVGTVSGDTIYF. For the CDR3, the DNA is TGTGCCAGCAGCGTGGGGACGGTATCGGGGGACACCATATATTTT.

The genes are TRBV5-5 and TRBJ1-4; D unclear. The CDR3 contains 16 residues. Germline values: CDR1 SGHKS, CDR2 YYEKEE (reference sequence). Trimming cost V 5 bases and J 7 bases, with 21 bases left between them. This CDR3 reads CASSSPLRARTEKLFF. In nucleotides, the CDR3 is TGTGCCAGCAGTTCCCCCCTCCGGGCCCGGACTGAAAAACTGTTTTTT.

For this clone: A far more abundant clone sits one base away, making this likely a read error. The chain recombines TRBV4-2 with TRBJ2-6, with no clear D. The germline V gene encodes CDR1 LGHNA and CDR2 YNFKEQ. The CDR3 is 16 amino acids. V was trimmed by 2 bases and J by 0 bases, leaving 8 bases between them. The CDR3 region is CASSQYQSSGANVLTF. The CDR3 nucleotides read TGTGCCAGCAGCCAATATCAGAGCTCTGGGGCCAACGTCCTGACTTTC.

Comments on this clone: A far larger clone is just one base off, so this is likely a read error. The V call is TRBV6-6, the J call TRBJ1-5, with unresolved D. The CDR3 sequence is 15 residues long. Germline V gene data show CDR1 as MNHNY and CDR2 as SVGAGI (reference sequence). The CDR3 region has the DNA TGTGCCAGCAGTTTCGGCGCTAATAGCAATAAGCCCCAGCATTTT. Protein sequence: CASSFGANSNKPQHF.

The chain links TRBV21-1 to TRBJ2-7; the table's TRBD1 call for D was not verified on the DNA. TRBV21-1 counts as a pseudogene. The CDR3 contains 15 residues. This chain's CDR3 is CASSLKGDRSYEQYF. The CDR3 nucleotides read TGTGCCAGCAGCTTAAAGGGGGACAGAAGCTACGAGCAGTACTTC.

CDR3 residues: CASRREGLIRGFF. The CDR3 bases are TGTGCCAGCAGGCGGGAGGGCCTGATTCGGGGGTTCTTC. The chain uses TRBV6-6 and TRBJ2-1; 9 bases align to TRBD2. Per the germline V gene, CDR1 is MNHNY and CDR2 is SVGAGI (reference sequence). This CDR3 comprises 13 residues. The junction had 12 bases not matched to a gene; V was cut back by 6 bases and J by 15 bases.